This T cell receptor (beta chain) originates from a study of cytomegalovirus exposure and HLA in healthy donors. Researchers ran the PCR with 60 Vbeta and 13 Jbeta primers. The protocol was immunoSEQ multiplex PCR, while the TCRdb copy is restricted to in-frame clones and leaves out a portion. This sample has 100,000 to 150,000 clones; 80% occur once, and the top ten carry 1%. With 5 bases removed from V and 2 bases from J, the gap between germline ends came to 11 bases. This CDR3 is 13 amino acids long. Germline values: CDR1 SGHRS, CDR2 YFSETQ. This clone appeared a few times. This sequence originates from a man aged 40-49 years in good health and CMV-seronegative. This chain joins TRBV5-1 and TRBJ2-7; D perhaps matches TRBD1 (5 bases). The sample comprised PBMCs. The CDR3 sequence: CASRVQDTYEQYF. CDR3 coding DNA: TGCGCCAGCAGGGTACAGGACACCTACGAGCAGTACTTC.